One sample yielded the 27 T cell receptor beta chains listed below, sequenced in a study of blood T cell repertoires in COVID-19. This table comes from immunoSEQ multiplex PCR, and its TCRdb copy is limited to in-frame clones, with some not included. The table includes 150,000 or so clones, 70% to 80% detected once. The material sequenced was peripheral blood. The receptor source for this set is a woman between 65 and 79 years old with COVID-19, enrolled during active disease.

This clone was seen more than once but under ten times. The J gene is TRBJ2-7, the V gene TRBV7-9; maybe TRBD1 (5 bases). CDR1 SEHNR and CDR2 FQNEAQ come from the germline V gene (reference sequence). V shed 3 bases and J shed 1 base, with 13 bases lying between them. The CDR3 spans 15 residues. The CDR3 spells CASSFGAGLSYEQYF. The DNA for the CDR3 is TGTGCCAGCAGCTTTGGGGCCGGGCTTTCCTACGAGCAGTACTTC.

This chain links TRBV25-1 with TRBJ1-4, with a tentative D call TRBD1 (5 bases). Germline assignment: CDR1 MGHDK and CDR2 SYGVNS. V was shortened by 5 bases and J by 5 bases, with 18 bases between the two germline ends. The length of the CDR3 is 16 residues. CDR3 sequence reads: CASSFGLMGGNEKLFF. In DNA, the CDR3 is TGTGCCAGCAGTTTCGGCCTCATGGGGGGAAATGAAAAACTGTTTTTT.

The chain recombines TRBV2 with TRBJ1-1; D is ambiguous. V lost 6 bases and J 0 bases, leaving 11 bases between the germline ends. This CDR3 has 14 amino acids. Germline CDR1 and CDR2: SNHLY and FYNNEI. The CDR3 DNA reads TGTGCCAGCAGCTTAAAGGAGATGAACACTGAAGCTTTCTTT. It codes for CASSLKEMNTEAFF.

This rearrangement joins TRBV5-4 to TRBJ1-2, with unresolved D. Germline loops: CDR1 SGHNT, CDR2 YYREEE (reference sequence). The CDR3 is 12 amino acids. Trimming removed 2 bases at V and 5 bases at J, with 7 bases between. The CDR3 bases are TGTGCCAGCAGCTTCGAACGGTATGGCTACACCTTC. Protein: CASSFERYGYTF.

The V gene is TRBV7-2, the J gene TRBJ1-6; TRBD1 aligns across 8 bases. V lost 6 bases, J lost 7 bases, and 8 bases stayed unmatched. CDR1 and CDR2 from the germline V gene are SGHTA and FQGNSA. CDR3 length equals 15 residues. The CDR3: CASSPTGTGNSPLHF. The CDR3 nucleotides are TGTGCCAGCAGTCCCACCGGGACAGGAAATTCACCCCTCCACTTT.

J is TRBJ1-2 and V is TRBV30; 8 bases align to TRBD1. CDR1 GTSNPN and CDR2 SVGIG come from the germline V gene (reference sequence). The CDR3 sequence is 14 residues long. Losses at the gene ends were 7 bases for V and 4 bases for J; bases not matched to a gene: 11. CDR3 sequence: CALNEGGTGYGYTF. The DNA of the CDR3 is TGTGCCTTGAATGAGGGAGGGACAGGCTATGGCTACACCTTC.

This sequence joins TRBV19 and TRBJ1-1; 10 nucleotides agree with TRBD1. With V trimmed by 10 bases and J by 5 bases, 10 bases remained unmatched. This CDR3 contains 14 residues. Per the germline V gene, CDR1 is LNHDA and CDR2 is SQIVND (reference sequence). DNA of the CDR3: TGTGCCACTCGGACAGGGGGAGCGGATACTGAAGCTTTCTTT. Translation: CATRTGGADTEAFF.

The J gene is TRBJ2-2, the V gene TRBV28; TRBD2 is a possible D gene (5 bases). This CDR3 spans 13 amino acids. The V and J ends lost 6 bases and 7 bases respectively, with 12 bases between them. Per germline, CDR1 MDHEN and CDR2 SYDVKM. As DNA, the CDR3 is TGTGCCAGCAGCCGCCCCCGGGGCGGGGAGCTGTTTTTT. It codes for CASSRPRGGELFF.

About this clone: Germline is not matched at one junction end, which may reflect a read error. The chain is built from TRBV7-3 and TRBJ2-3, with D perhaps TRBD1 (5 bases). Germline CDR1 SGHTA, CDR2 FQGTGA. There are 13 residues in the CDR3. The CDR3 coding sequence is TGTGCCAGCAGCCTAACGCTTCAGGGTACGCAGTATTTT. Residues: CASSLTLQGTQYF.

This chain joins TRBV14 and TRBJ1-2; tentatively, D is TRBD1 (6 bases). With 3 bases removed from V and 8 bases from J, the gap between germline ends came to 19 bases. The CDR3 is made up of 15 amino acids. From germline, CDR1 is SGHDN and CDR2 FVKESK. The CDR3 DNA sequence: TGTGCCAGCAGCCAGCGATTTACAGGGACGCGAGGCTACACCTTC. Translated, it gives CASSQRFTGTRGYTF.

The chain has TRBV13 and TRBJ1-1; 9 bases agree with TRBD1. This CDR3 is 16 amino acids long. The V gene end was trimmed by 5 bases and the J gene end by 1 base; junction bases not matched to a gene: 8. The germline V gene has CDR1 PRHDT and CDR2 FYEKMQ (reference sequence). The CDR3 DNA follows: TGTGCCAGCAGCCCGGGATACAGGGGGCAGAACACTGAAGCTTTCTTT. This sequence encodes CASSPGYRGQNTEAFF.

In the case of this clone: At one of its ends the junction is not consistent with the germline gene, which may arise from a read error. The same CDR3 is also encoded by other DNA sequences in this sample. CDR3 residues: CAVEGDNSYGYTF. The CDR3 DNA is TGTGCCGTAGAAGGGGACAACTCCTATGGTTACACCTTC. V and J are TRBV19 and TRBJ1-2, with D possibly being TRBD1 (6 bases). The V gene's germline CDR1 is LNHDA and CDR2 SQIVND (reference sequence). This CDR3 has 13 amino acids.

As DNA, the CDR3 is TGTGCCAGCAGTTTCCTAGGGGGCCAAGAGACCCAGTACTTC. It yields the protein CASSFLGGQETQYF. The rearrangement uses TRBV27 and TRBJ2-5; D may be TRBD1 (6 bases). V was cut by 3 bases and J by 1 base, with 9 bases left in between. The CDR3 loop spans 14 amino acids. Germline V CDR1 and CDR2: MNHEY, SMNVEV (reference sequence).

This rearrangement joins TRBV6-5 to TRBJ1-2; no reliable D call. CDR3 length: 12 residues. V was pared by 5 bases and J by 4 bases, with 8 bases between. Per the germline V gene, CDR1 is MNHEY and CDR2 is SVGAGI. This chain's CDR3 is CASSTPLYGYTF. For the CDR3, the DNA is TGTGCCAGCAGTACACCGCTCTATGGCTACACCTTC.

V gene TRBV27 combines with J gene TRBJ2-3; 7 nucleotides line up with TRBD2. The CDR3 sequence is 15 residues long. CDR1 and CDR2 from the germline V gene are MNHEY and SMNVEV (reference sequence). J lost 3 bases, V lost 3 bases, and 6 bases had no gene match. The CDR3: CASSFQGGRTDTQYF. The CDR3 DNA is TGTGCCAGCAGTTTCCAGGGAGGGAGAACAGATACGCAGTATTTT.

V and J are TRBV18 and TRBJ1-1; no definite D call. Trimming took 0 bases from V and 1 from J, leaving 6 bases between them. The germline CDR1 and CDR2 sequences are KGHSH and LQKENI. CDR3 length: 14 residues. As DNA, the CDR3 is TGTGCCAGCTCACCACCCTATGGGAACACTGAAGCTTTCTTT. Its protein product is CASSPPYGNTEAFF.

The CDR3 loop is CASSYRRDPSYEQYF. The DNA for the CDR3 is TGTGCCAGCAGCTACCGGAGAGACCCTTCCTACGAGCAGTACTTC. The chain links TRBV13 to TRBJ2-7; no reliable D call. Germline-derived CDR1 and CDR2 are PRHDT and FYEKMQ (reference sequence). This CDR3 is built from 15 residues. Trimming pared 4 bases from V and 1 base from J, leaving 14 bases between.

The J gene is TRBJ1-2, the V gene TRBV18; 9 nucleotides align to TRBD1. The CDR3 consists of 13 residues. After removal of 6 bases from V and 6 bases from J, the junction contained 5 bases not matched to a gene. CDR1 is KGHSH, CDR2 LQKENI, per germline. The CDR3 sequence is CASSPGTGNGYTF. The CDR3, as DNA: TGTGCCAGCTCTCCCGGGACAGGGAATGGCTACACCTTC.

The rearrangement uses TRBV4-1 and TRBJ2-1, with 11 nucleotides matching TRBD2. With 4 bases clipped from V and 3 bases from J, the junction kept 2 bases outside the gene matches. CDR3 length: 15 amino acids. Per the germline V gene, CDR1 is MGHRA and CDR2 is YSYEKL. CDR3 residues: CASSPTSGGYNEQFF. For the CDR3, the DNA is TGCGCCAGCAGCCCAACTAGCGGGGGCTACAATGAGCAGTTCTTC.

This clone was seen only a few times. The V call is TRBV24-1, the J call TRBJ2-1, with TRBD2 identical over 8 bases. The ends lost 6 bases at V and 5 bases at J; junction bases unmatched: 11. The CDR3 sequence is 16 residues long. Germline loops: CDR1 KGHDR, CDR2 SFDVKD. The CDR3 spells CATSFSRGGPDNEQFF. Written as DNA, the CDR3 is TGTGCCACCAGTTTCAGTCGGGGGGGCCCCGACAATGAGCAGTTCTTC.

This clone came up once. This chain joins TRBV18 and TRBJ1-1; 8 bases line up with TRBD1. Germline V gene data show CDR1 as KGHSH and CDR2 as LQKENI. With V trimmed by 6 bases and J by 4 bases, 4 bases remained unmatched. The length of the CDR3 is 13 residues. In DNA, the CDR3 is TGTGCCAGCTCCGGACAGGGATCCACTGAAGCTTTCTTT. This sequence encodes CASSGQGSTEAFF.

J is TRBJ1-6 and V is TRBV5-1; D is ambiguous. Germline values: CDR1 SGHRS, CDR2 YFSETQ. The length of the CDR3 is 15 residues. The V gene lost 1 base and the J gene lost 5 bases, with 10 bases spanning the gap. The CDR3 sequence: CASSLRGENNSPLHF. CDR3 DNA: TGCGCCAGCAGCTTGCGGGGAGAGAATAATTCACCCCTCCACTTT.

The chain links TRBV10-3 to TRBJ2-5; 8 nucleotides line up with TRBD2. CDR1 and CDR2 from the germline V gene are ENHRY and SYGVKD. The CDR3 is 15 residues long. Trimming at V came to 1 base and at J to 2 bases, leaving 3 bases not matched to a gene. As DNA, the CDR3 is TGTGCCATCAGTGAGTTAGCGGGGACTCAAGAGACCCAGTACTTC. Encoded protein: CAISELAGTQETQYF.

This clone was seen only a few times. V usage is TRBV19 and J usage is TRBJ1-2, with 8 bases fitting TRBD1. Germline V gives CDR1 LNHDA, CDR2 SQIVND (reference sequence). The CDR3 has 17 amino acids. V lost 5 bases, J lost 4 bases, and 15 bases stayed unmatched. DNA for the CDR3: TGTGCCAGTAGTCTCCAGGGGGCTATTGGCCCCTTCTATGGCTACACCTTC. Translation: CASSLQGAIGPFYGYTF.

This clone was counted a single time. CDR3 region: CASSQAGGGNTIYF. CDR3 nucleotide sequence: TGCGCCAGCAGCCAAGCGGGGGGTGGAAACACCATATATTTT. The chain couples TRBV4-3 to TRBJ1-3; TRBD1 might be the D (5 bases). The CDR3 has 14 residues. Looked up from germline, CDR1 is LGHNA and CDR2 is YSLEER. The V gene lost 1 base and the J gene lost 3 bases, with 7 bases spanning the gap.

This chain connects TRBV10-3 to TRBJ2-1; the D is unclear. The CDR3 totals 16 residues. CDR1 and CDR2 from the germline V gene are ENHRY and SYGVKD. V was shortened by 4 bases and J by 0 bases, with 13 bases between the two germline ends. In DNA form, the CDR3 reads TGTGCCATCAGTGTTGAGGAAACAAGCTCCTACAATGAGCAGTTCTTC. This codes for CAISVEETSSYNEQFF.

This clone was counted between two and nine times. The chain employs TRBV9 and TRBJ2-2; 9 bases match TRBD2. CDR1 is SGDLS, CDR2 YYNGEE, per germline. The trim removed 0 bases at V and 3 bases at J, leaving 3 bases unmatched. This CDR3 comprises 16 residues. The CDR3 nucleotides read TGTGCCAGCAGCGTAGGAGGGACTAGCTACACCGGGGAGCTGTTTTTT. Protein sequence: CASSVGGTSYTGELFF. Looking up the rest from reference TRBV9 and TRBJ2-2 gives the full variable domain: DSGVTQTPKHLITATGQRVTLRCSPRSGDLSVYWYQQSLDQGLQFLIQYYNGEERAKGNILERFSAQQFPDLHSELNLSSLELGDSALYFCASSVGGTSYTGELFFGEGSRLTVL.